These 30 T cell receptor beta chains originate from one sample sequenced in a study of OX40 agonist ivuxolimab in advanced cancers. Sequencing used immunoSEQ multiplex PCR; TCRdb keeps in-frame clones, though not all of them. The data show fewer than 85,000 clones, 65% to 90% seen once. Sequenced material: CD4+ or CD8+ T cells sorted from blood, taken in a trial of the OX40 agonist ivuxolimab. These receptors all stem from an adult with an advanced solid tumor such as melanoma, head and neck, liver or kidney cancer.

This clone came up once. J is TRBJ2-7 and V is TRBV5-6, with D perhaps TRBD2 (6 bases). Per germline, CDR1 SGHDT and CDR2 YYEEEE. Between the trimmed V and J ends, which lost 4 bases and 1 base, there was a span of 12 bases. The CDR3 covers 14 residues. This chain's CDR3 is CASSLRRGSYEQYF. Here the CDR3 DNA reads TGTGCCAGCAGCCTACGGCGGGGATCCTACGAGCAGTACTTC. Variable domain in full (rest from reference TRBV5-6 and TRBJ2-7): DAGVTQSPTHLIKTRGQQVTLRCSPKSGHDTVSWYQQALGQGPQFIFQYYEEEERQRGNFPDRFSGHQFPNYSSELNVNALLLGDSALYLCASSLRRGSYEQYFGPGTRLTVT.

The chain links TRBV6-6 to TRBJ2-1; perhaps TRBD1 as D (5 bases). Per the germline V gene, CDR1 is MNHNY and CDR2 is SVGAGI (reference sequence). V lost 6 bases and J lost 10, with 10 bases in between. CDR3 size: 11 residues. CDR3 bases: TGTGCCAGCAGCCTAGGACAAGAGCAGTTCTTC. This encodes CASSLGQEQFF.

This sequence joins TRBV29-1 and TRBJ1-1; a possible D gene is TRBD1 (6 bases). V was cut by 6 bases and J by 3 bases, with 11 bases left in between. CDR3 length equals 12 residues. The germline CDR1 and CDR2 sequences are SQVTM and ANQGSEA. Here the CDR3 DNA reads TGCAGCGTCCGGACAGCATACACTGAAGCTTTCTTT. Its translation: CSVRTAYTEAFF.

The chain employs TRBV6-5 and TRBJ2-5, with D perhaps TRBD1 or TRBD2 (5 bases each). The ends were cut back, 6 bases at V and 7 bases at J, with 15 bases in the middle. The CDR3 extends over 13 amino acids. Germline V gene lookup returns CDR1 MNHEY and CDR2 SVGAGI. CDR3 in amino acids: CASSELGPGTQYF. The CDR3 DNA reads TGTGCCAGCAGCGAACTGGGACCAGGGACCCAGTACTTC.

The V call is TRBV7-9, the J call TRBJ1-2, with D perhaps matching TRBD1 (6 bases). The CDR3 has 14 residues. Trimming took off 5 bases at V and 4 bases at J, with 14 bases between the two ends. Germline loops: CDR1 SEHNR, CDR2 FQNEAQ (reference sequence). The CDR3, as DNA: TGTGCCAGCAGCCGGTCGGGGGCTACCTATGGCTACACCTTC. It encodes CASSRSGATYGYTF.

The genes are TRBV30 and TRBJ2-5; D perhaps matches TRBD1 (5 bases). CDR3 length: 12 residues. V was clipped by 4 bases and J by 5 bases, with 11 bases between them. The V gene's germline CDR1 is GTSNPN and CDR2 SVGIG (reference sequence). The CDR3 region is CAWIRAGETQYF. The CDR3, as DNA: TGTGCCTGGATCAGGGCTGGGGAGACCCAGTACTTC.

The V and J genes are TRBV11-2 and TRBJ2-7; D not resolved. CDR3 length: 14 amino acids. CDR1 is SGHAT, CDR2 FQNNGV, per germline. V dropped 4 bases and J dropped 3 bases, with 13 bases sitting between them. The CDR3 nucleotides are TGTGCCAGCAGCTCGTTGACCCATTACTACGAGCAGTACTTC. This gives the protein CASSSLTHYYEQYF. Full variable domain (remainder filled in from reference TRBV11-2 and TRBJ2-7): EAGVAQSPRYKIIEKRQSVAFWCNPISGHATLYWYQQILGQGPKLLIQFQNNGVVDDSQLPKDRFSAERLKGVDSTLKIQPAKLEDSAVYLCASSSLTHYYEQYFGPGTRLTVT.

This clone was observed a few times. This chain uses TRBV11-2 with TRBJ2-5; 9 bases are shared with TRBD2. The germline V gene encodes CDR1 SGHAT and CDR2 FQNNGV. CDR3 length: 15 residues. V lost 5 bases, J lost 5 bases, and 9 bases stayed unmatched. This CDR3 is CASSPLGSGGETQYF. The DNA of the CDR3 is TGTGCCAGCAGCCCTCTGGGTAGCGGGGGTGAGACCCAGTACTTC.

This rearrangement joins TRBV7-2 to TRBJ2-1, with D hard to call. The V end was cut by 2 bases, the J end by 0 bases, with 11 bases between. CDR1 is SGHTA, CDR2 FQGNSA, per germline. This CDR3 comprises 16 residues. CDR3 sequence: CASSLSGPSSYNEQFF. The CDR3 DNA sequence: TGTGCCAGCAGCTTATCCGGGCCCAGCTCCTACAATGAGCAGTTCTTC.

This chain links TRBV20-1 with TRBJ2-7, with D unresolved. The V end lost 6 bases, the J end lost 7 bases, and 13 bases lay between the germline ends. From germline, CDR1 is DFQATT and CDR2 SNEGSKA (reference sequence). The CDR3 runs to 11 residues. Written as DNA, the CDR3 is TGCAGTGCCCCCCTAATAGGAGAGCAGTACTTC. This translates into CSAPLIGEQYF.

A remark on this clone: This same CDR3 is encoded by further DNA sequences in the sample. The rearrangement joins TRBV9 to TRBJ1-4, with D possibly TRBD1 on 5 matching bases. The CDR3 has 16 amino acids. Germline V gene lookup returns CDR1 SGDLS and CDR2 YYNGEE. The V gene lost 0 bases and the J gene lost 0 bases, with 9 bases spanning the gap. Here the CDR3 DNA reads TGTGCCAGCAGCGTAGGGGGCAGTGCAACTAATGAAAAACTGTTTTTT. Its protein product is CASSVGGSATNEKLFF.

V usage is TRBV5-6 and J usage is TRBJ1-5; perhaps TRBD1 as D (5 bases). From germline, CDR1 is SGHDT and CDR2 YYEEEE. This CDR3 has 14 residues. With 3 bases removed from V and 4 bases from J, the gap between germline ends came to 11 bases. The CDR3 reads CASSSRALNQPQHF. CDR3 coding DNA: TGTGCCAGCAGCTCCAGGGCCCTTAATCAGCCCCAGCATTTT.

The chain has TRBV6-4 and TRBJ2-5; TRBD2 might be the D (6 bases). Germline CDR1 MRHNA, CDR2 SNTAGT. The ends were cut back, 3 bases at V and 5 bases at J, with 10 bases in the middle. This CDR3 comprises 13 residues. In DNA form, the CDR3 reads TGTGCCAGCAGTGAGACTAGTGGGGAGACCCAGTACTTC. Its protein product is CASSETSGETQYF.

The chain employs TRBV27 and TRBJ1-2; possibly TRBD1 for D (5 bases). The germline V and J ends were trimmed by 4 bases and 6 bases, with 18 bases remaining between them. Germline V gene sequence: CDR1 MNHEY, CDR2 SMNVEV (reference sequence). There are 15 residues in the CDR3. The CDR3 coding sequence is TGTGCCAGCAGTTCAACGACAGCGATGGTGAATGGCTACACCTTC. This gives the protein CASSSTTAMVNGYTF.

This clone appeared once. The chain combines TRBV7-2 with TRBJ2-1, with 11 bases matching TRBD2. V lost 8 bases and J lost 3; bases outside the gene matches: 6. Per the germline V gene, CDR1 is SGHTA and CDR2 is FQGNSA. The CDR3 extends over 15 amino acids. The CDR3 here is CASVFGTSGYNEQFF. CDR3 nucleotide sequence: TGTGCCAGCGTCTTCGGGACTAGCGGCTACAATGAGCAGTTCTTC.

CDR3 sequence (DNA): TGTGCCAGCAGCTTCCTCACTAGCGGGAGGGCCACCGGTACGCAGTATTTT. It encodes CASSFLTSGRATGTQYF. The chain has TRBV13 and TRBJ2-3; 13 bases are a match to TRBD2. The CDR3 sequence is 17 residues long. Trimming removed 3 bases from V and 8 bases from J; junction bases left unmatched: 11. Germline CDR1 is PRHDT and CDR2 is FYEKMQ (reference sequence).

The chain employs TRBV7-9 and TRBJ1-1; the D gene is possibly TRBD1 (6 bases). The germline CDR1 and CDR2 sequences are SEHNR and FQNEAQ (reference sequence). Trimming removed 5 bases from V and 1 base from J, with 11 bases in between. This CDR3 has 14 residues. CDR3 sequence reads: CASSPWTENTEAFF. CDR3 DNA: TGTGCCAGCAGCCCCTGGACAGAGAACACTGAAGCTTTCTTT.

V is TRBV7-2 and J is TRBJ2-3; 9 positions match TRBD2. Germline V CDR1 and CDR2: SGHTA, FQGNSA. Trimming took 1 base from V and 5 from J; bases not matched to a gene: 1. The CDR3 length is 14 residues. Here the CDR3 DNA reads TGTGCCAGCAGCTTAGAACTAGCGGGAGATACGCAGTATTTT. Translating it yields CASSLELAGDTQYF.

This sequence joins TRBV28 and TRBJ1-6, with a possible D match to TRBD1 (6 bases). Trimming pared 5 bases from V and 4 bases from J, leaving 15 bases between. The CDR3 runs to 16 residues. Germline loops: CDR1 MDHEN, CDR2 SYDVKM. DNA of the CDR3: TGTGCCAGCAGTCCGTACAGGGTTCCTTATAATTCACCCCTCCACTTT. Translating gives CASSPYRVPYNSPLHF.

The genes are TRBV7-9 and TRBJ2-2, with D unclear. The V gene lost 7 bases and the J gene lost 7 bases, with 10 bases spanning the gap. In germline, CDR1 is SEHNR, CDR2 FQNEAQ (reference sequence). The CDR3 contains 12 residues. The CDR3 sequence: CASTFRVGELFF. DNA of the CDR3: TGTGCCAGCACCTTTAGGGTCGGGGAGCTGTTTTTT.

The chain has TRBV29-1 and TRBJ2-3; 7 nucleotides match TRBD2. The V gene's germline CDR1 is SQVTM and CDR2 ANQGSEA. CDR3 length equals 12 residues. CDR3: CRAGTSTDTQYF. For the CDR3, the DNA is TGCAGAGCGGGGACTAGCACAGATACGCAGTATTTT.

The rearrangement links TRBV6-5 to TRBJ2-6, with D unresolved. This CDR3 has 15 amino acids. V lost 4 bases and J lost 0, with 7 bases in between. The V gene's germline CDR1 is MNHEY and CDR2 SVGAGI. CDR3 sequence (DNA): TGTGCCAGCAGTTCCCTAGGCTCTGGGGCCAACGTCCTGACTTTC. Translation gives CASSSLGSGANVLTF.

The chain uses TRBV18 and TRBJ2-6, with D perhaps TRBD2 (5 bases). Germline V gene data show CDR1 as KGHSH and CDR2 as LQKENI. The CDR3 runs 17 residues. Trimming pared 2 bases from V and 0 bases from J, leaving 11 bases between. The CDR3 DNA reads as TGTGCCAGCTCACCAGTGAGTGGGAGCTCTGGGGCCAACGTCCTGACTTTC. Its translation is CASSPVSGSSGANVLTF.

The chain couples TRBV23-1 to TRBJ2-5; D is unresolved. TRBV23-1 belongs to the ORF category, with a function that is uncertain. Deletions cut 8 bases from V and 0 bases from J, with 10 bases between. This CDR3 comprises 13 residues. The CDR3 nucleotides are TGCGCCAGCCAGGTGGGGAACCAAGAGACCCAGTACTTC. As protein: CASQVGNQETQYF.

The chain carries TRBV6-5 and TRBJ2-5, with 8 bases that match TRBD2. V lost 5 bases and J lost 1; bases outside the gene matches: 3. The V gene's germline CDR1 is MNHEY and CDR2 SVGAGI. The CDR3 sequence is 14 residues long. For the CDR3, the DNA is TGTGCCAGCAGTCAGGGACTAGTCCAAGAGACCCAGTACTTC. Translation gives CASSQGLVQETQYF.

This chain uses TRBV5-5 with TRBJ2-5, with a weak D call TRBD2 (7 bases). Germline V gives CDR1 SGHKS, CDR2 YYEKEE (reference sequence). The V gene lost 1 base and the J gene lost 5 bases, with 12 bases spanning the gap. The CDR3 covers 14 residues. The CDR3 loop is CASSLRGGVETQYF. The CDR3 nucleotides are TGTGCCAGCAGCTTGAGGGGGGGAGTCGAGACCCAGTACTTC.

The gene calls are TRBV15 and TRBJ1-5, with 7 bases aligning to TRBD1. The trim removed 5 bases at V and 2 bases at J, leaving 9 bases unmatched. CDR1 and CDR2 from the germline V gene are LNHNV and YYDKDF (reference sequence). The CDR3 sequence is 16 residues long. This CDR3 reads CATSGARGIGNQPQHF. CDR3 DNA: TGTGCCACCAGCGGGGCCAGGGGGATAGGCAATCAGCCCCAGCATTTT.

This clone was detected once. The gene calls are TRBV30 and TRBJ2-7, with D possibly matching TRBD2 (6 bases). Germline-derived CDR1 and CDR2 are GTSNPN and SVGIG (reference sequence). This CDR3 has 14 amino acids. V was shortened by 1 base and J by 0 bases, with 10 bases between the two germline ends. CDR3 in DNA: TGTGCCTGGAGTGATGGGGGGAACTCCTACGAGCAGTACTTC. Its translation: CAWSDGGNSYEQYF.

The chain employs TRBV5-1 and TRBJ2-3; D remains unclear. This CDR3 spans 15 amino acids. From germline, CDR1 is SGHRS and CDR2 YFSETQ. The V gene lost 1 base and the J gene lost 0 bases, with 9 bases spanning the gap. CDR3 region: CASSLTAVSTDTQYF. CDR3 sequence (DNA): TGCGCCAGCAGCTTGACTGCCGTTAGCACAGATACGCAGTATTTT.

This rearrangement joins TRBV19 to TRBJ2-7, with D perhaps matching TRBD1 (6 bases). The CDR3 extends over 15 amino acids. V lost 0 bases and J 3 bases, leaving 12 bases between the germline ends. The germline V gene has CDR1 LNHDA and CDR2 SQIVND (reference sequence). Here the CDR3 DNA reads TGTGCCAGTAGTATAGATCCGAGGGGGATCTACGAGCAGTACTTC. It specifies CASSIDPRGIYEQYF.